Presented here are 2 T cell receptor beta chains from one specimen sequenced in a study of regulatory T cells in long-lasting Graves disease. Noted time point: newly diagnosed GD, antithyroid drugs for less than 3 months. RNA extracted from PBMCs served as the sequencing template. With iRepertoire HTBI primers and Arm-PCR of CDR3 regions, TCR beta libraries were built. One entry per CDR3 protein results from TCRdb running MiXCR on the multiplex PCR reads. The table records roughly 520,000 distinct CDR3 sequences, more than 10% of them present only once. These data are also associated with another study on T cells in Graves' hyperthyroidism and ophthalmopathy.

The sequences come from peripheral blood mononuclear cells (PBMCs), collected at new diagnosis, from a patient treated with antithyroid drugs. The receptors stem from a woman aged 30 to 39 with Graves disease.

This clonotype showed up many times. The chain links TRBV2 to TRBJ1-5, with D unclear. Trimming pared 3 bases from V and 6 bases from J, leaving 15 bases between. CDR3 length: 15 residues. The V gene's germline CDR1 is SNHLY and CDR2 FYNNEI. CDR3 residues: CASSDGFRSSQPQHF. The CDR3, as DNA: TGTGCCAGCAGTGATGGTTTCAGGTCGAGTCAGCCCCAGCATTTT.

J is TRBJ2-7 and V is TRBV6-2 or TRBV6-3, with D hard to call. The CDR3 is 15 residues long. The germline V and J ends were trimmed by 2 bases and 4 bases, with 15 bases remaining between them. Looked up from germline, CDR1 is MNHEY and CDR2 is SVGEGT. The CDR3 bases are TGTGCCAGCAGTTACGGGTGGATGGCAGATTACGAGCAGTACTTC. This translates into CASSYGWMADYEQYF.